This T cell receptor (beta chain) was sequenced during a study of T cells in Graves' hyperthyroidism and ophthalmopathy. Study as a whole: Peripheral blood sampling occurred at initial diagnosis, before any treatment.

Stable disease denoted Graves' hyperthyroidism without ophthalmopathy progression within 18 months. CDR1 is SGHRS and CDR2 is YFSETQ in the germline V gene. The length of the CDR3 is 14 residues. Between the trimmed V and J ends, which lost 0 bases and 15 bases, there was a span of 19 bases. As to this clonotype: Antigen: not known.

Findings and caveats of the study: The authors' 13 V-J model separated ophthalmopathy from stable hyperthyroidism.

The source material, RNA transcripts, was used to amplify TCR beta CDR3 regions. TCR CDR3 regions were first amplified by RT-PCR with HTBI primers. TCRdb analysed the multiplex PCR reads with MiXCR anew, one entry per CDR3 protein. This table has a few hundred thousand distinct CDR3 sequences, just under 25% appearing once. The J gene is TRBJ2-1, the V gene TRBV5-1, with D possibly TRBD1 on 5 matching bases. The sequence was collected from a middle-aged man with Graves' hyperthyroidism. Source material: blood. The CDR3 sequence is CASSLEGITSRGFF. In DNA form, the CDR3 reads TGCGCCAGCAGCTTGGAGGGGATTACAAGCCGCGGGTTCTTC.